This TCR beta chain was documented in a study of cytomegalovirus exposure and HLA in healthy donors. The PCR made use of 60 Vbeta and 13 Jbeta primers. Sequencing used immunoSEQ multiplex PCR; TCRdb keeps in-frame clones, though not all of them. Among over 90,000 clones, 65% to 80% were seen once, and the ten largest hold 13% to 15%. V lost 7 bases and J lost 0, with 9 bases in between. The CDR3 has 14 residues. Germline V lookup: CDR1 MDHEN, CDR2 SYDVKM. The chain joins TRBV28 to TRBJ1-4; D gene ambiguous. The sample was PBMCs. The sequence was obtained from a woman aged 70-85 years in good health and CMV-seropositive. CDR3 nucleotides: TGTGCCAGCATAGCAGCTGCAACTAATGAAAAACTGTTTTTT. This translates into CASIAAATNEKLFF.